These 21 T cell receptor beta chains originate from one sample sequenced in a study of blood T cell repertoires in COVID-19. Assay: immunoSEQ multiplex PCR; the TCRdb copy retains only in-frame clones and omits some. Among a few hundred thousand clones, approximately 90% were seen once, and the ten largest hold over 0.7%. Sequencing input: PBMCs or T cells enriched from blood (not recorded which). The receptors here all came from a woman aged 40 to 55 who had been exposed to COVID-19.

The CDR3 region has the DNA TGCAGCGTTGAGCACAGGGAACTAGGTGCCCTATATGAGCAGTTCTTC. Translating it yields CSVEHRELGALYEQFF. The chain joins TRBV29-1 to TRBJ2-1; D might be TRBD1 (6 bases). Germline CDR1 is SQVTM and CDR2 is ANQGSEA. This CDR3 is built from 16 residues. V shed 3 bases and J shed 8 bases, with 23 bases lying between them.

The chain uses TRBV3-1 (or the pseudogene TRBV3-2) and TRBJ2-5; 12 nucleotides line up with TRBD2. The V segment lost 1 base and the J segment 4 bases; nucleotides outside the gene matches: 7. The germline V gene encodes CDR1 LGHDT and CDR2 YNNKEL (reference sequence). The CDR3 is 17 residues long. CDR3 in amino acids: CASSQGPSGGASETQYF. CDR3 bases: TGTGCCAGCAGCCAAGGTCCTAGCGGGGGGGCCTCAGAGACCCAGTACTTC.

This clone has only one observation. This rearrangement joins TRBV12-5 to TRBJ2-7; unclear D gene. The CDR3 is 14 amino acids. The V gene lost 4 bases and the J gene lost 3 bases, with 13 bases spanning the gap. Germline V CDR1 and CDR2: LGHNT, FRNRAP. CDR3 sequence (DNA): TGTGCTAGTGGTTACGCAGGCTCCTACTACGAGCAGTACTTC. It is translated as CASGYAGSYYEQYF.

V gene TRBV6-1 combines with J gene TRBJ2-7, with a weak D call TRBD2 (6 bases). The CDR3 loop spans 18 amino acids. Trimming stripped 2 bases from V and 0 bases from J, with 20 bases between. Germline-derived CDR1 and CDR2 are MNHNS and SASEGT. DNA for the CDR3: TGTGCCAGCAGTGAATCAATTCCCGGGACTCACGCCTCCTACGAGCAGTACTTC. Its translation: CASSESIPGTHASYEQYF.

The chain couples TRBV27 to TRBJ2-7; D gene ambiguous. The CDR3 covers 13 residues. The ends were cut back, 3 bases at V and 4 bases at J, with 10 bases in the middle. Germline lookup yields CDR1 MNHEY and CDR2 SMNVEV (reference sequence). The CDR3 DNA follows: TGTGCCAGCAGTTTGTCCCCTGAGTACGAGCAGTACTTC. Amino acids: CASSLSPEYEQYF.

As for this clone: A read error may account for a junction end that differs from germline. The chain joins TRBV27 to TRBJ1-1; TRBD1 matches at 7 bases. Germline V CDR1 and CDR2: MNHEY, SMNVEV (reference sequence). The CDR3 runs 15 residues. CDR3 DNA: TGTGCCAGCAGTTTAATCCCAGGGGGGAACTCTGAAGCTTTCTTT. Its protein product is CASSLIPGGNSEAFF.

A few counts support this clone. This chain joins TRBV6-5 and TRBJ1-2; D might be TRBD1 (5 bases). This CDR3 contains 13 residues. The V end lost 7 bases, the J end lost 2 bases, and 11 bases lay between the germline ends. Looked up from germline, CDR1 is MNHEY and CDR2 is SVGAGI. The DNA of the CDR3 is TGTGCCAGCAAAACACGGACAAACTATGGCTACACCTTC. Translated: CASKTRTNYGYTF.

This sequence joins TRBV5-1 and TRBJ1-2, with 8 nucleotides matching TRBD1. There are 14 residues in the CDR3. J lost 6 bases, V lost 2 bases, and 6 bases had no gene match. CDR1 is SGHRS and CDR2 is YFSETQ in the germline V gene. The CDR3 protein is CASSLGQGADGYTF. The DNA of the CDR3 is TGCGCCAGCAGCTTAGGACAGGGAGCGGATGGCTACACCTTC.

V is TRBV13 and J is TRBJ2-1; maybe TRBD2 (7 bases). Germline assignment: CDR1 PRHDT and CDR2 FYEKMQ (reference sequence). The CDR3 sequence is 16 residues long. Trimming cost V 1 base and J 9 bases, with 19 bases left between them. CDR3 bases: TGTGCCAGCAGCTTAGACGGCAGGCGGGGGCCGGGTGAGCAGTTCTTC. Translating it yields CASSLDGRRGPGEQFF.

V gene TRBV15 combines with J gene TRBJ1-5; 11 bases are shared with TRBD1. This CDR3 region has 18 residues. V trimming: 1 base; J trimming: 1 base; junction bases outside the gene matches: 6. The germline CDR1 and CDR2 sequences are LNHNV and YYDKDF (reference sequence). CDR3 coding DNA: TGTGCCACCAGCAGAGCGCTTGGACAGGGGGCAAGCAATCAGCCCCAGCATTTT. Protein product: CATSRALGQGASNQPQHF.

This chain joins TRBV2 and TRBJ1-5; 7 bases are shared with TRBD1. V shed 6 bases and J 1 base; nucleotides not matched to a gene: 6. Germline V gene data show CDR1 as SNHLY and CDR2 as FYNNEI. This CDR3 has 15 amino acids. The CDR3 is CASSDREGSNQPQHF. For the CDR3, the DNA is TGTGCCAGCAGCGACAGGGAAGGGAGCAATCAGCCCCAGCATTTT. Complete variable domain (other parts from reference TRBV2 and TRBJ1-5): EPEVTQTPSHQVTQMGQEVILRCVPISNHLYFYWYRQILGQKVEFLVSFYNNEISEKSEIFDDQFSVERPDGSNFTLKIRSTKLEDSAMYFCASSDREGSNQPQHFGDGTRLSIL.

The rearrangement links TRBV3-1 (or the pseudogene TRBV3-2) to TRBJ2-2; 11 nucleotides line up with TRBD1. This CDR3 is built from 17 residues. The V and J ends lost 4 bases and 0 bases, in that order; junction bases with no gene match: 4. Germline CDR1 and CDR2: LGHDT and YNNKEL (reference sequence). CDR3 region: CASSRGQGASNTGELFF. The CDR3 DNA is TGTGCCAGCAGCCGTGGACAGGGGGCTTCGAACACCGGGGAGCTGTTTTTT.

The rearrangement uses TRBV7-3 and TRBJ2-1; D might be TRBD1 (5 bases). Looked up from germline, CDR1 is SGHTA and CDR2 is FQGTGA. The CDR3 covers 13 residues. Trimming cost V 4 bases and J 4 bases, with 8 bases left between them. Here the CDR3 DNA reads TGTGCCAGCAGCTCGACAGTTTACAATGAGCAGTTCTTC. Amino acids: CASSSTVYNEQFF. Variable domain in full (rest from reference TRBV7-3 and TRBJ2-1): GAGVSQTPSNKVTEKGKYVELRCDPISGHTALYWYRQSLGQGPEFLIYFQGTGAADDSGLPNDRFFAVRPEGSVSTLKIQRTERGDSAVYLCASSSTVYNEQFFGPGTRLTVL.

This sequence joins TRBV25-1 and TRBJ2-2, with D possibly matching TRBD2 (5 bases). The CDR3 spans 16 residues. V was clipped by 7 bases and J by 1 base, with 16 bases between them. Per germline, CDR1 MGHDK and CDR2 SYGVNS. In nucleotides, the CDR3 is TGTGCCAGCATTCGCTCGGGTAGCGAGAACACCGGGGAGCTGTTTTTT. Translated, it gives CASIRSGSENTGELFF.

J is TRBJ1-4 and V is TRBV3-1 (or the pseudogene TRBV3-2), with D perhaps TRBD1 (5 bases). CDR1 is LGHDT and CDR2 is YNNKEL in the germline V gene (reference sequence). V was shortened by 6 bases and J by 5 bases, with 16 bases between the two germline ends. This CDR3 spans 15 amino acids. CDR3 protein: CASSPIRDLNEKLFF. The CDR3 bases are TGTGCCAGCAGTCCTATCCGGGACTTAAATGAAAAACTGTTTTTT.

This chain connects TRBV5-5 to TRBJ2-3; the D gene is possibly TRBD2 (5 bases). Germline CDR1 reads SGHKS; CDR2 reads YYEKEE (reference sequence). Between the trimmed V and J ends, which lost 0 bases and 6 bases, there was a span of 5 bases. The CDR3 has 12 amino acids. In DNA, the CDR3 is TGTGCCAGCAGCTTGGAGCGGGATACGCAGTATTTT. Encoded protein: CASSLERDTQYF.

This clone was seen just once. The chain recombines TRBV7-9 with TRBJ1-1; TRBD1 agrees at 8 bases. V shed 4 bases, J shed 5 bases, and the junction held 9 bases outside the gene matches. This CDR3 has 15 residues. The germline CDR1 and CDR2 sequences are SEHNR and FQNEAQ (reference sequence). In nucleotides, the CDR3 is TGTGCCAGCAGCTCCCCGGACAGGGTAGGAACTGAAGCTTTCTTT. This encodes CASSSPDRVGTEAFF.

V and J are TRBV18 and TRBJ1-1; unclear D gene. Germline V CDR1 and CDR2: KGHSH, LQKENI. There are 16 residues in the CDR3. V was pared by 6 bases and J by 3 bases, with 20 bases between. The CDR3 loop reads CASSEGLTGSDTEAFF. In nucleotides, the CDR3 is TGTGCCAGCTCTGAGGGTTTGACGGGGTCGGACACTGAAGCTTTCTTT.

V usage is TRBV7-3 and J usage is TRBJ2-1; TRBD2 aligns across 9 bases. The CDR3 is 16 residues long. Trimming at V came to 2 bases and at J to 4 bases, leaving 6 bases not matched to a gene. Germline V gene sequence: CDR1 SGHTA, CDR2 FQGTGA. Here the CDR3 DNA reads TGTGCCAGCAGCTTAGGGCTAGCGGGACTATACAATGAGCAGTTCTTC. The encoded protein is CASSLGLAGLYNEQFF.

The chain has TRBV7-6 and TRBJ2-2; 9 bases are shared with TRBD1. Germline V gives CDR1 SGHVS, CDR2 FNYEAQ. Unmatched junction bases numbered 10, after V lost 1 base and J lost 4 bases. The CDR3 is 18 residues long. CDR3 nucleotide sequence: TGTGCCAGCAGCTTAGGAGGAGGACAGGGGAAGATCACCGGGGAGCTGTTTTTT. As protein: CASSLGGGQGKITGELFF.

This clone was recorded only once. The gene calls are TRBV7-9 and TRBJ1-4; 8 bases match TRBD1. Trimming at V came to 5 bases and at J to 8 bases, leaving 7 bases not matched to a gene. Germline V gene data show CDR1 as SEHNR and CDR2 as FQNEAQ (reference sequence). The CDR3 length is 14 residues. The CDR3 protein is CASSADRAIEKLFF. The CDR3 nucleotides are TGTGCCAGCAGCGCGGACAGGGCGATCGAAAAACTGTTTTTT.